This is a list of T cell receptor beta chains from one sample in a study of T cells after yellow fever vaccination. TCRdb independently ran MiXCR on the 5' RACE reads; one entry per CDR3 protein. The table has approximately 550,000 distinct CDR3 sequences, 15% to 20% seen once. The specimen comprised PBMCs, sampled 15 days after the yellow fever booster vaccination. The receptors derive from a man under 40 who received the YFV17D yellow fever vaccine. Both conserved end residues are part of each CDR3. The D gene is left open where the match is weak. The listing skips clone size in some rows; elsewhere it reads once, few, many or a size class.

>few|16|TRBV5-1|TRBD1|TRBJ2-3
CASSLRTGSPPDTQYF
TGCGCCAGCAGCTTGCGGACAGGTTCTCCTCCAGATACGCAGTATTTT
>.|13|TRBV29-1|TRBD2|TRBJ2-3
CSVALILAHTQYF
TGCAGCGTTGCCCTAATACTAGCGCATACGCAGTATTTT
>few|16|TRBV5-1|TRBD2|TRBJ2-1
CASSPVGGDSPHEQFF
TGCGCCAGCAGCCCTGTCGGGGGGGACTCCCCACATGAGCAGTTCTTC
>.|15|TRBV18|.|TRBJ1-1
CASSRGPLRDTEAFF
TGTGCCAGCTCACGGGGGCCGCTGAGGGACACTGAAGCTTTCTTT
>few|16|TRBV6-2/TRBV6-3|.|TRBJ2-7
CASSDPLAPGEYEQYF
TGTGCCAGCAGTGACCCCCTAGCTCCGGGGGAGTACGAGCAGTACTTC
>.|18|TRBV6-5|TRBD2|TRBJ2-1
CASSYSGIGAGVYNEQFF
TGTGCCAGCAGTTACTCTGGAATTGGAGCGGGAGTCTACAATGAGCAGTTCTTC
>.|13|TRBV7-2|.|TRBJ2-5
CASSLGIKETQYF
TGTGCCAGCAGCTTGGGGATAAAAGAGACCCAGTACTTC
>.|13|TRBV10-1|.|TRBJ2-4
CASSDRGLGIQYF
TGCGCCAGCAGTGATCGGGGCCTGGGCATTCAGTACTTC
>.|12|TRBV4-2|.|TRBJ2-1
CASSHENNEQFF
TGTGCCAGCAGCCATGAAAACAATGAGCAGTTCTTC
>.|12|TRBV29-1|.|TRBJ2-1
CSADLRGNEQFF
TGCAGCGCCGATTTACGGGGCAATGAGCAGTTCTTC
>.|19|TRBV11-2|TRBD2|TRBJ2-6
CASSPTSGRFNSGANVLTF
TGTGCCAGCAGCCCGACTAGCGGGAGATTTAACTCTGGGGCCAACGTCCTGACTTTC
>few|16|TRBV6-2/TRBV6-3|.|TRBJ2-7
CASRSDPGRINYEQYF
TGTGCCAGCAGGAGCGATCCGGGACGGATAAACTACGAGCAGTACTTC
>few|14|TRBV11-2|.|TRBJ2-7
CASSFLTAAYEQYF
TGTGCCAGCAGCTTCCTGACTGCTGCCTACGAGCAGTACTTC
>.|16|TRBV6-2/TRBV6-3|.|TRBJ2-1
CASSPLSGRVYNEQFF
TGTGCCAGCAGCCCACTTTCGGGGCGGGTTTACAATGAGCAGTTCTTC
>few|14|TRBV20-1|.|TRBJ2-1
CSAIDFSSYNEQFF
TGCAGTGCTATCGACTTCAGCTCCTACAATGAGCAGTTCTTC
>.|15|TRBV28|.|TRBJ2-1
CASSSTARSYNEQFF
TGTGCCAGCAGCTCGACAGCCCGCTCCTACAATGAGCAGTTCTTC
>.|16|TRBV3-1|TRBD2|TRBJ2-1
CASSQLVLAGSNEQFF
TGTGCCAGCAGCCAGTTGGTCCTAGCGGGAAGCAATGAGCAGTTCTTC
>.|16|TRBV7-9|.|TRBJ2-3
CASSLITRSSTDTQYF
TGTGCCAGCAGCTTAATTACCCGGTCCAGCACAGATACGCAGTATTTT
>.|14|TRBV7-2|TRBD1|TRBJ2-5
CASSSTGVSETQYF
TGTGCCAGCAGCTCTACAGGGGTTTCGGAGACCCAGTACTTC
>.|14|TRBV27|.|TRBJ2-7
CASSLSRGTYEQYF
TGTGCCAGCAGTTTATCGCGGGGAACCTACGAGCAGTACTTC
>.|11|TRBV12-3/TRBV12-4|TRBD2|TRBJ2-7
CASSASGRKYF
TGTGCCAGCAGTGCTAGCGGGAGAAAGTACTTC
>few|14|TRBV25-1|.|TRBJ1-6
CASSSGLSTSPLHF
TGTGCCAGCAGCTCCGGGCTGTCAACTTCACCCCTCCACTTT
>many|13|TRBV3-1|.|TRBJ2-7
CASSRAGAYEQYF
TGTGCCAGCAGCCGCGCCGGGGCCTACGAGCAGTACTTC
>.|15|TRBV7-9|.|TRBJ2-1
CASSLALPSYNEQFF
TGTGCCAGCAGCTTAGCTCTCCCGTCCTACAATGAGCAGTTCTTC
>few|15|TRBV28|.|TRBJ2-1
CASSPPIGAYNEQFF
TGTGCCAGCAGCCCCCCTATAGGTGCGTACAATGAGCAGTTCTTC
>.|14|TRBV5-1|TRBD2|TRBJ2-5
CASSSTSAQETQYF
TGCGCCAGCAGCTCGACTAGCGCCCAAGAGACCCAGTACTTC
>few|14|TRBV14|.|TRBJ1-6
CASSQGQVNSPLHF
TGTGCCAGCAGCCAAGGACAGGTTAATTCACCCCTCCACTTT
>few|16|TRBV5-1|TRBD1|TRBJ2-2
CASSSTTGADTGELFF
TGCGCCAGCAGCTCAACGACAGGGGCGGACACCGGGGAGCTGTTTTTT
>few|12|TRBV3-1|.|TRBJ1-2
CASSQSVYGYTF
TGTGCCAGCAGCCAATCGGTCTATGGCTACACCTTC
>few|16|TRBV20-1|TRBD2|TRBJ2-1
CSAASPTSGIYNEQFF
TGCAGTGCCGCCTCACCCACTAGCGGGATTTACAATGAGCAGTTCTTC
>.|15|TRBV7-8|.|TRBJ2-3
CASSLVTAVADTQYF
TGTGCCAGCAGCTTAGTAACGGCGGTGGCAGATACGCAGTATTTT
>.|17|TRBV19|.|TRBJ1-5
CASSLRQDRYSNQPQHF
TGTGCCAGTAGTTTAAGACAGGACCGCTATAGCAATCAGCCCCAGCATTTT
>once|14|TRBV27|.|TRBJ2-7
CASSLEGGWDEQYF
TGTGCCAGCAGTTTGGAGGGTGGTTGGGACGAGCAGTACTTC
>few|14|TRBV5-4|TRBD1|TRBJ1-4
CASSLGTGIEKLFF
TGTGCCAGCAGCTTGGGGACAGGGATCGAAAAACTGTTTTTT
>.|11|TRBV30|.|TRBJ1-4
CAWGTSEKLFF
TGTGCCTGGGGGACATCTGAAAAACTGTTTTTT
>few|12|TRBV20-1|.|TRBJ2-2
CSARDPSGELFF
TGCAGTGCTAGAGATCCTAGCGGGGAGCTGTTTTTT
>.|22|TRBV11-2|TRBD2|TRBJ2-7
CASSLDVFFAGTSGRGTYEQYF
TGTGCCAGCAGCTTAGACGTATTCTTTGCGGGCACTAGCGGGAGGGGAACCTACGAGCAGTACTTC
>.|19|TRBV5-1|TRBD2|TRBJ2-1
CASSCLLTLLAVSYNEQFF
TGCGCCAGCAGCTGCCTCCTTACCTTACTAGCGGTCTCCTACAATGAGCAGTTCTTC
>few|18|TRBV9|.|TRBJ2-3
CASSEGPLGDPGTDTQYF
TGTGCCAGCAGCGAAGGCCCTCTTGGGGATCCTGGCACAGATACGCAGTATTTT
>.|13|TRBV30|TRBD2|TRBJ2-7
CAWIQRDSYEQYF
TGTGCCTGGATCCAGCGGGACTCCTACGAGCAGTACTTC
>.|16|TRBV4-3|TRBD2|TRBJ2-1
CASSSVRAGGPREQFF
TGCGCCAGCAGTTCCGTTAGAGCGGGAGGGCCGAGGGAGCAGTTCTTC
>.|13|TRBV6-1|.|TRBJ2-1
CASSITGIYEQFF
TGTGCCAGCAGTATAACAGGGATCTATGAGCAGTTCTTC
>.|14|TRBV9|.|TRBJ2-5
CASSVGTIQETQYF
TGTGCCAGCAGCGTAGGAACGATACAAGAGACCCAGTACTTC
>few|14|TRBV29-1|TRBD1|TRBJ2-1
CSVPDRGTYNEQFF
TGCAGCGTTCCCGACAGGGGAACCTACAATGAGCAGTTCTTC
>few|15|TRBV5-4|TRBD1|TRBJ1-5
CASSLDRGTNQPQHF
TGTGCCAGCAGCCTCGACAGGGGTACCAATCAGCCCCAGCATTTT
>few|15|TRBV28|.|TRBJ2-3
CASSLGERITDTQYF
TGTGCCAGCAGTTTAGGCGAGCGGATCACAGATACGCAGTATTTT